The sequence of this TCR beta chain was determined in a study of T cells after yellow fever vaccination. In TCRdb, the 5' RACE reads were re-called with MiXCR into one record per CDR3 protein. This sample has around 300,000 distinct CDR3 sequences, with approximately 12% found just once. This CDR3 region has 17 residues. With V trimmed by 2 bases and J by 5 bases, 15 bases remained unmatched. Per the germline V gene, CDR1 is LGHNA and CDR2 is YSLEER. The rearrangement uses TRBV4-3 and TRBJ2-7; the match to TRBD1 covers 7 bases. Material: CD4+ T cells sorted from PBMCs, obtained 45 days after the yellow fever booster vaccination. The sequence derives from a man aged 25-45 years who received the YFV17D yellow fever vaccine. CDR3 protein: CASSQPPRGGTRDEQYF. CDR3 sequence (DNA): TGCGCCAGCAGCCAACCCCCCAGAGGGGGCACGAGGGACGAGCAGTACTTC.